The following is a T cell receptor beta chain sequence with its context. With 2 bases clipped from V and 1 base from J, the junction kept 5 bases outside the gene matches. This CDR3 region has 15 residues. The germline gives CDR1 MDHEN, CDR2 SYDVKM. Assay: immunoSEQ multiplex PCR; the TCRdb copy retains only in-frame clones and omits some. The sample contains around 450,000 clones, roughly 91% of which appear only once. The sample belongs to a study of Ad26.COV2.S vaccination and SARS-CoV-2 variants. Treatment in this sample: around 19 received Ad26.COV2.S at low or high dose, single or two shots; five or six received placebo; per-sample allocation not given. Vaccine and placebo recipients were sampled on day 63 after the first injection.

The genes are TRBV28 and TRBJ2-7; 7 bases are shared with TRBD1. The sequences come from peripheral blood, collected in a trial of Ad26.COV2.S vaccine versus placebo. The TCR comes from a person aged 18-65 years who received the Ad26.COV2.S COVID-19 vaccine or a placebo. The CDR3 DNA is TGTGCCAGCAGTTTACACTCACAGGGGTCCTACGAGCAGTACTTC. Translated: CASSLHSQGSYEQYF.